Listed below are T cell receptor beta chains from one sample, sequenced in a study of T cell responses to AZD1222 COVID-19 vaccine. TCRdb keeps only in-frame clones here, not all; method: immunoSEQ multiplex PCR. The table lists about 79,000 clones, roughly nine tenths of them singletons. Sequencing used peripheral blood, obtained on day 0 of MenACWY control vaccination. These receptors were obtained from an adult in good health. Both conserved end residues are part of each CDR3. Each record gives: D gene, J gene, clone size, V gene, CDR3 DNA, CDR3 protein. D genes are given only for firm matches. A clone size is listed for some rows: how often the clone was seen (once, few, many), or a class if it is expanded.

D gene: TRBD2
J gene: TRBJ2-7
clone size: -
V gene: TRBV7-9
CDR3 DNA: TGTGCCAGCAGCCTAACTCGGACTAGCGGGGCTTCTGAGCAGTACTTC
CDR3 protein: CASSLTRTSGASEQYF

D gene: -
J gene: TRBJ2-3
clone size: -
V gene: TRBV28
CDR3 DNA: TGTGCCAGCAGGCTTGGTCGTACGCAGTATTTT
CDR3 protein: CASRLGRTQYF

D gene: -
J gene: TRBJ2-5
clone size: -
V gene: TRBV3-1/TRBV3-2
CDR3 DNA: TGTGCCAGCAGCCAATTGGGACATACCGGGACGGATCAAGAGACCCAGTACTTC
CDR3 protein: CASSQLGHTGTDQETQYF

D gene: TRBD2
J gene: TRBJ2-5
clone size: -
V gene: TRBV29-1
CDR3 DNA: TGCAGCGTTGGACTAGCGGGAGCCCGGGGAGGGGCCCAGTACTTC
CDR3 protein: CSVGLAGARGGAQYF

D gene: TRBD2
J gene: TRBJ2-1
clone size: -
V gene: TRBV5-1
CDR3 DNA: TGCGCCAGCAGCTTGAGACCACGCCCGGGACTAGCGGCCATCAATGAGCAGTTCTTC
CDR3 protein: CASSLRPRPGLAAINEQFF

D gene: TRBD2
J gene: TRBJ2-3
clone size: -
V gene: TRBV5-1
CDR3 DNA: TGCGCCAGCAGTCTAGCGGGGATACCTAGCACAGATACGCAGTATTTT
CDR3 protein: CASSLAGIPSTDTQYF

D gene: TRBD2
J gene: TRBJ2-1
clone size: few
V gene: TRBV6-2/TRBV6-3
CDR3 DNA: TGTGCCAGCAGTTACTCGGAGGGACTAGCGGGGCAGTTCTTC
CDR3 protein: CASSYSEGLAGQFF

D gene: -
J gene: TRBJ1-4
clone size: -
V gene: TRBV5-5
CDR3 DNA: TGTGCCAGCAGCTTGGGGGGAGGCGCAACTAATGAAAAACTGTTTTTT
CDR3 protein: CASSLGGGATNEKLFF

D gene: -
J gene: TRBJ2-2
clone size: -
V gene: TRBV5-1
CDR3 DNA: TGCGCCAGCAGCTTGGATACCCAGACCGCCCGGGAGCTGTTTTTT
CDR3 protein: CASSLDTQTARELFF

D gene: -
J gene: TRBJ2-3
clone size: -
V gene: TRBV24-1
CDR3 DNA: TGTGCCACCAGTTCAACAGGGAGAGATACGCAGTATTTT
CDR3 protein: CATSSTGRDTQYF

D gene: -
J gene: TRBJ2-1
clone size: -
V gene: TRBV2
CDR3 DNA: TGTGCCAGCAAGCTTTCGGGAACCTACAATGAGCAGTTCTTC
CDR3 protein: CASKLSGTYNEQFF

D gene: -
J gene: TRBJ2-1
clone size: -
V gene: TRBV7-9
CDR3 DNA: TGTGCCAGCAGCTTAAAGGCTAGCTTAGCGGATGAGCAGTTCTTC
CDR3 protein: CASSLKASLADEQFF

D gene: TRBD1
J gene: TRBJ2-7
clone size: -
V gene: TRBV5-1
CDR3 DNA: TGCGCCAGCAGCTTGCGGGACAGGGACGAGCAGTACTTC
CDR3 protein: CASSLRDRDEQYF

D gene: -
J gene: TRBJ2-4
clone size: -
V gene: TRBV7-3
CDR3 DNA: TGTGCCAGCAGCCCAAGACTAGCCAAAAACATTCAGTACTTC
CDR3 protein: CASSPRLAKNIQYF

D gene: TRBD1
J gene: TRBJ2-2
clone size: -
V gene: TRBV19
CDR3 DNA: TGTGCCAGTAGTTCTCGACAGGGTTCCGGGGAGCTGTTTTTT
CDR3 protein: CASSSRQGSGELFF

D gene: -
J gene: TRBJ1-2
clone size: once
V gene: TRBV6-5
CDR3 DNA: TGTGCCAGCAGTTACTCGGAGGGGCAAAGCTATGGCTACACCTTC
CDR3 protein: CASSYSEGQSYGYTF

D gene: -
J gene: TRBJ2-1
clone size: -
V gene: TRBV5-1
CDR3 DNA: TGCGCCAGCAGCTTGGGAGCGAATGAGCAGTTCTTC
CDR3 protein: CASSLGANEQFF

D gene: -
J gene: TRBJ2-3
clone size: -
V gene: TRBV6-5
CDR3 DNA: TGTGCCAGCAGTTACAGGGGGGAAGCAGATACGCAGTATTTT
CDR3 protein: CASSYRGEADTQYF

D gene: -
J gene: TRBJ1-2
clone size: -
V gene: TRBV15
CDR3 DNA: TGTGCCACCAGCAGAGATGGGCAGGGTTGGGGCTACACCTTC
CDR3 protein: CATSRDGQGWGYTF

D gene: -
J gene: TRBJ2-3
clone size: -
V gene: TRBV7-9
CDR3 DNA: TGTGCCAGCAGCTTATCGGGAAATACGCAGTATTTT
CDR3 protein: CASSLSGNTQYF